A selection of T cell receptor beta chains follows, all from one sample in a study of identical twins. Each CDR3 protein gets one entry after TCRdb re-called the 5' RACE reads with MiXCR. The sample includes a few hundred thousand distinct CDR3 sequences, approximately 8.7% of them seen just once. The sequenced sample was naive T cells sorted from blood. The receptors shown here come from a woman in her 50s in good health. The CDR3 runs from the conserved cysteine through the conserved F or W. The order of the fields is clone size, J gene, V gene, D gene, CDR3 DNA, CDR3 protein. D genes are given only for firm matches. Clone size, where shown, is once, few, many, or a class for clones that have expanded.

. | TRBJ2-7 | TRBV6-5 | . | TGTGCCAGCAGTTACTCGAACAGAAGGGAGCAGTACTTC | CASSYSNRREQYF
many | TRBJ2-1 | TRBV4-1 | TRBD1 | TGCGCCAGCAGGACAGGGGTTGGTGAGCAGTTCTTC | CASRTGVGEQFF
many | TRBJ1-1 | TRBV29-1 | . | TGCAGCGTCTCAGGCGGGCGGGACACTGAAGCTTTCTTT | CSVSGGRDTEAFF
. | TRBJ2-5 | TRBV7-7 | TRBD2 | TGTGCTAGCATCAATAGCGGGAGCGAGACCCAGTACTTC | CASINSGSETQYF
many | TRBJ2-1 | TRBV20-1 | . | TGCAGTGCTAGCACCGGGAACTCTGAGCAGTTCTTC | CSASTGNSEQFF
many | TRBJ2-7 | TRBV5-1 | . | TGCGCCAGCAGCCCCCAGGGGGGACCCACCTACGAGCAGTACTTC | CASSPQGGPTYEQYF
few | TRBJ1-4 | TRBV20-1 | . | TGCAGTGCCCCCACTGGACCACACAGGGAAAAGGCTTTT | CSAPTGPHREKAF
many | TRBJ1-1 | TRBV6-5 | . | TGTGCCAGCAGTTACGCGGGGTTGGGGAAGGGGACTGAAGCTTTCTTT | CASSYAGLGKGTEAFF
few | TRBJ2-3 | TRBV27 | TRBD2 | TGTGCCAGCAGTTTACTGACTAGCGGGCGGACAGATACGCAGTATTTT | CASSLLTSGRTDTQYF
few | TRBJ2-1 | TRBV27 | . | TGTGCCAGCAGTTTCGGGGTCCAGAATGAGCAGTTCTTC | CASSFGVQNEQFF
few | TRBJ2-1 | TRBV27 | TRBD1 | TGTGCCAGCAGGCAACAGGGGACCTACTACAATGAGCAGTTCTTC | CASRQQGTYYNEQFF
. | TRBJ2-5 | TRBV20-1 | TRBD1 | TGCAGTGTCCGGACAGGACCGTACCAAGAGACCCAGTACTTC | CSVRTGPYQETQYF
. | TRBJ1-5 | TRBV7-2 | . | TGTGCCAGCAGCTCACCGCTCTTGGGTAGCAATCAGCCCCAGCATTTT | CASSSPLLGSNQPQHF
many | TRBJ1-4 | TRBV29-1 | TRBD1 | TGCAGCGTTTCAGGGGGCGCGGGGGAAAAACTGTTTTTT | CSVSGGAGEKLFF
many | TRBJ2-2 | TRBV5-1 | . | TGCGCCAGCAGCTTGGGACCTTCCTTTAGGGCGAACACCGGGGAGCTGTTTTTT | CASSLGPSFRANTGELFF
. | TRBJ1-2 | TRBV10-2 | . | TGCGCCAGCAGTCCCCTACTTGTTAACTATGGCTACACCTTC | CASSPLLVNYGYTF
few | TRBJ2-1 | TRBV20-1 | TRBD2 | TGCAGTGCTTACGCGGGCCCCCTAGCGGGAGGTTCCTACAATGAGCAGTTCTTC | CSAYAGPLAGGSYNEQFF
few | TRBJ2-6 | TRBV21-1 | . | TGTGCCAGCTTAACCTCTGGGGCCAACGTCCTGACTTTC | CASLTSGANVLTF
. | TRBJ2-3 | TRBV19 | . | TGTGCCAGTAGTACGAGTGGGGGTAGAGATACGCAGTATTTT | CASSTSGGRDTQYF
. | TRBJ1-2 | TRBV20-1 | . | TGCAGTGCACCAGGGGCCTATGGCTACACCTTC | CSAPGAYGYTF
few | TRBJ1-3 | TRBV4-1 | . | TGCGCCAGCAGCCAAGGGTACAGCGGAAACACCATATATTTT | CASSQGYSGNTIYF
many | TRBJ1-2 | TRBV16 | . | TGTGCCAGCAGCCCTCAATTAGACAGAACCTATGGCTACACCTTC | CASSPQLDRTYGYTF
many | TRBJ1-2 | TRBV5-1 | TRBD1 | TGCGCCAGCAGCCCCGGGACAGGGATCTATGGCTACACCTTC | CASSPGTGIYGYTF
many | TRBJ2-5 | TRBV11-2 | TRBD1 | TGTGCCAGCAGCTTAGCCCCGACAGGGCCTCAAGAGACCCAGTACTTC | CASSLAPTGPQETQYF
. | TRBJ2-2 | TRBV20-1 | TRBD2 | TGCAGTGCTACTCCGACTAGCAGCTACGGGGAGCTGTTTTTT | CSATPTSSYGELFF
. | TRBJ1-3 | TRBV18 | . | TGTGCCAGCTCACCACGTGGGGAGCCGGGGACCTCTGGAAACACCATATATTTT | CASSPRGEPGTSGNTIYF
many | TRBJ2-3 | TRBV5-1 | TRBD2 | TGCGCCAGCAGCTTGAGGGTAGCGGGAGCGACAGATACGCAGTATTTT | CASSLRVAGATDTQYF
few | TRBJ2-2 | TRBV24-1 | . | TGTGCCACCAGTGGCCCAACAGGGGGGGCTAACACCGGGGAGCTGTTTTTT | CATSGPTGGANTGELFF
once | TRBJ2-1 | TRBV24-1 | . | TGTGCCACCAGTGAACACCCACGGGGAGAGCAGTTCTTC | CATSEHPRGEQFF